These T cell receptor beta chains were read from a single sample in a study of shared clonotypes between healthy human individuals. Sequenced by immunoSEQ multiplex PCR; TCRdb stores in-frame clones only, minus some. The sample lists around 980,000 clones, around three quarters occurring once. Sequenced sample: memory CD4+ T cells from PBMCs. These TCRs come from a man younger than 35 in good health. Some clones in this sample may be carry-over from other donors' samples. The CDR3 runs from the conserved cysteine through the conserved F or W. The order of the fields is V gene, clone size, D gene, J gene, CDR3 DNA, CDR3 protein. D genes are given only for firm matches. Clone size is not always given. Where it is, it says once, few, many or a class for expanded clones.

TRBV29-1,-,-,TRBJ2-7,TGCAGCGTTGGTGGGCAGGGGAACTACGAGCAGTACTTC,CSVGGQGNYEQYF
TRBV5-1,-,-,TRBJ1-1,TGCGCCAGCAGCCCGCGAGCAGGGGATGGTACTGAAGCTTTCTTT,CASSPRAGDGTEAFF
TRBV6-5,-,-,TRBJ1-1,TGTGCCAGCAGGCCCCCCGGGACTGGGAGAACTGAAGCTTTCTTT,CASRPPGTGRTEAFF
TRBV27,few,-,TRBJ2-7,TGTGCCAGCAGTTTATATGGCGGACAACCCAGCTCCTACGAGCAGTACTTC,CASSLYGGQPSSYEQYF
TRBV28,-,-,TRBJ2-2,TGTGCCAGCTACAGATTTGTAACCGGGGAGCTGTTTTTT,CASYRFVTGELFF
TRBV25-1,-,-,TRBJ2-6,TGTGCCAGCAGTGAACGACGGGATAGCTCTGGGGCCAACGTCCTGACTTTC,CASSERRDSSGANVLTF
TRBV18,-,-,TRBJ2-1,TGTGCCAGCTCACCAAAACCTGGGTCCTACAATGAGCAGTTCTTC,CASSPKPGSYNEQFF
TRBV5-1,-,TRBD2,TRBJ2-1,TGCGCCAGCAGCCCCGGGGGGGTCTCCTACAATGAGCAGTTCTTC,CASSPGGVSYNEQFF
TRBV5-1,-,-,TRBJ2-7,TGCGCCAGCAGCCTACAGGCAGTGGGCTCCTACGAGCAGTACTTC,CASSLQAVGSYEQYF
TRBV9,-,-,TRBJ2-1,TGTGCCAGCAGCGCCAGACAAGGAGAGCAGTTCTTC,CASSARQGEQFF
TRBV23-1,once,-,TRBJ2-7,TGCGCCCGCAGGAGGGGCGAGCAGTACTTC,CARRRGEQYF
TRBV4-2,-,TRBD2,TRBJ2-1,TGTGCCAGCAGCCAGGGGAGACTAGCGGGGAAATACAATGAGCAGTTCTTC,CASSQGRLAGKYNEQFF